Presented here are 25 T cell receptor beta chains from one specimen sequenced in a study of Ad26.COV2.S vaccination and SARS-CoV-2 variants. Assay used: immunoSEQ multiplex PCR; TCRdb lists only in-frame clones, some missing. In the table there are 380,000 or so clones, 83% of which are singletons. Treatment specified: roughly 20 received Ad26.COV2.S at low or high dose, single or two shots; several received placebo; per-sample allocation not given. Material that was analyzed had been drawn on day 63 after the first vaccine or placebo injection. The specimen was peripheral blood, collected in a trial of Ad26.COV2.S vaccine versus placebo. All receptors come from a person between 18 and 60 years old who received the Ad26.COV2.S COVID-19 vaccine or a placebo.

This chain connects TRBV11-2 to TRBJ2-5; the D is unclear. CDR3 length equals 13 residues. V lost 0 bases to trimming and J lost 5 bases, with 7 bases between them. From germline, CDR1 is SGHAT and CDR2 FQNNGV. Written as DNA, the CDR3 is TGTGCCAGCAGCTTAGAAGGGTGCGAGACCCAGTACTTC. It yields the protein CASSLEGCETQYF.

The CDR3 reads CASSPVGTGRGYTF. In nucleotides, the CDR3 is TGTGCCAGCAGCCCTGTCGGGACAGGGAGAGGCTACACCTTC. V gene TRBV5-4 combines with J gene TRBJ1-2, with 9 bases that match TRBD1. The junction had 9 bases not matched to a gene; V was cut back by 4 bases and J by 8 bases. This CDR3 is 14 amino acids long. The V gene's germline CDR1 is SGHNT and CDR2 YYREEE (reference sequence).

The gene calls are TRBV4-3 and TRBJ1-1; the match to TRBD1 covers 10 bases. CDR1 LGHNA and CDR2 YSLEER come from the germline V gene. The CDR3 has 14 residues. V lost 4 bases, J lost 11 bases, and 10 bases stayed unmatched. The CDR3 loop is CASSPSWDRGRAFF. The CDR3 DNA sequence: TGCGCCAGCAGCCCTTCTTGGGACAGGGGCCGGGCTTTCTTT.

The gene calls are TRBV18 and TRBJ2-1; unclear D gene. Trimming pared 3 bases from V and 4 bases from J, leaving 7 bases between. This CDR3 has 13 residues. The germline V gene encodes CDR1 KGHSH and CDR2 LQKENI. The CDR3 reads CASSPGVYNEQFF. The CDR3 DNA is TGTGCCAGCTCACCTGGAGTTTACAATGAGCAGTTCTTC.

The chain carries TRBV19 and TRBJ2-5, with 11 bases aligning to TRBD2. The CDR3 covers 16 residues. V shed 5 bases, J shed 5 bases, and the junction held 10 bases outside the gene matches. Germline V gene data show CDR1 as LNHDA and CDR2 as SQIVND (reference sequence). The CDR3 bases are TGTGCCAGTAGTGGGGTAGCGGGGGGGAATGGCGAGACCCAGTACTTC. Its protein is CASSGVAGGNGETQYF.

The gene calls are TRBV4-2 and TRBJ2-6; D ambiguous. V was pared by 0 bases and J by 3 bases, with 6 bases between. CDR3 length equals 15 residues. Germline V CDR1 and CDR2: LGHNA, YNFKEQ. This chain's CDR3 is CASSQEWDGANVLTF. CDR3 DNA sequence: TGTGCCAGCAGCCAAGAGTGGGATGGGGCCAACGTCCTGACTTTC.

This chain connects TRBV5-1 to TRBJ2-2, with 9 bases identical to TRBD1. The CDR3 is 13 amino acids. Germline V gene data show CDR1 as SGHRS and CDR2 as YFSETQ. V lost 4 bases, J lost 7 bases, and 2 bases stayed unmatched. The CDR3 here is CASSGGQGGELFF. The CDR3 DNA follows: TGCGCCAGCAGCGGGGGACAGGGCGGGGAGCTGTTTTTT.

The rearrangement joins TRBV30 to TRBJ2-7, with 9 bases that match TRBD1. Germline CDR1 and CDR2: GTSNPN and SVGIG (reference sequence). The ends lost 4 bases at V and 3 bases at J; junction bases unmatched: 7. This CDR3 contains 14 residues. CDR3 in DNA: TGTGCCTGGAAAACAGGGGGCTCCTACTACGAGCAGTACTTC. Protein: CAWKTGGSYYEQYF.

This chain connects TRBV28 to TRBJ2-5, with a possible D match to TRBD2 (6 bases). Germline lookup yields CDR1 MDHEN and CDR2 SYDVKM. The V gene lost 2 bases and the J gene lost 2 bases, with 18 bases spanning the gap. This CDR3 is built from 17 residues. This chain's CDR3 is CASSLRGGRRDQETQYF. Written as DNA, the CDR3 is TGTGCCAGCAGTTTACGAGGCGGGCGGCGGGATCAAGAGACCCAGTACTTC.

CDR3 coding DNA: TGTGCCAGCAGCTTGGTTGGGGGCCTAAACTATGGCTACACCTTC. This sequence encodes CASSLVGGLNYGYTF. This chain links TRBV5-4 with TRBJ1-2, with TRBD1 as a possible D gene (6 bases). Trimming stripped 0 bases from V and 2 bases from J, with 11 bases between. This CDR3 comprises 15 residues. Looked up from germline, CDR1 is SGHNT and CDR2 is YYREEE (reference sequence).

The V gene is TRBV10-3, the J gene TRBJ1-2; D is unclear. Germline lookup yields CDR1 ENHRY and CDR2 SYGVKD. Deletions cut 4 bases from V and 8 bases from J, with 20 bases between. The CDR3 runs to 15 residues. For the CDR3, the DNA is TGTGCCATCAGTGGAAGGACCCTTGGGGTCTCCGGCTACACCTTC. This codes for CAISGRTLGVSGYTF.

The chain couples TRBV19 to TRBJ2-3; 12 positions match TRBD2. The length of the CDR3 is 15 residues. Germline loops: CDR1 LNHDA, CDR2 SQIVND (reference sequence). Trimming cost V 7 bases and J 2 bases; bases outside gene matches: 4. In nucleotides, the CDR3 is TGTGCCAGTAAGACTAGCGGGGGATCCACAGATACGCAGTATTTT. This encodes CASKTSGGSTDTQYF. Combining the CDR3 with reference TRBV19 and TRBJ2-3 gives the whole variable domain DGGITQSPKYLFRKEGQNVTLSCEQNLNHDAMYWYRQDPGQGLRLIYYSQIVNDFQKGDIAEGYSVSREKKESFPLTVTSAQKNPTAFYLCASKTSGGSTDTQYFGPGTRLTVL.

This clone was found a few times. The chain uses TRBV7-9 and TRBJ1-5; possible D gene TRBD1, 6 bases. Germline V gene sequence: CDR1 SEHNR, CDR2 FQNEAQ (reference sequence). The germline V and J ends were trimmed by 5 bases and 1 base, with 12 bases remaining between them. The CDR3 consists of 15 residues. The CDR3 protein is CASSGQGSSNQPQHF. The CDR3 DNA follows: TGTGCCAGCAGCGGGCAGGGGTCCAGCAATCAGCCCCAGCATTTT.

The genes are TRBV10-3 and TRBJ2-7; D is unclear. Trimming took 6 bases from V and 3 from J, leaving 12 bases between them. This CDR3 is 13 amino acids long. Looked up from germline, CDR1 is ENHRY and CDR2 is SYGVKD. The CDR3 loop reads CAIRPAMVYEQYF. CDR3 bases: TGTGCCATCAGGCCGGCCATGGTCTACGAGCAGTACTTC.

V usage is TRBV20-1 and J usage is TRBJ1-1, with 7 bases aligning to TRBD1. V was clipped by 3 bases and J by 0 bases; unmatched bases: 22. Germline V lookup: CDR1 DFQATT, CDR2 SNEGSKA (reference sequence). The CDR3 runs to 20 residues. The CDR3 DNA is TGCAGTGCTAGTGGTTTACAGGGGAAGTTAAACCCGGACCTGAACACTGAAGCTTTCTTT. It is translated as CSASGLQGKLNPDLNTEAFF.

CDR3 DNA: TGTGCCAGCAGCTTAGCGCGGTTCGCAACTAATGAAAAACTGTTTTTT. Its protein is CASSLARFATNEKLFF. The rearrangement uses TRBV7-2 and TRBJ1-4; D is undetermined. Trimming cost V 0 bases and J 0 bases, with 8 bases left between them. The V gene's germline CDR1 is SGHTA and CDR2 FQGNSA. The CDR3 runs to 16 residues.

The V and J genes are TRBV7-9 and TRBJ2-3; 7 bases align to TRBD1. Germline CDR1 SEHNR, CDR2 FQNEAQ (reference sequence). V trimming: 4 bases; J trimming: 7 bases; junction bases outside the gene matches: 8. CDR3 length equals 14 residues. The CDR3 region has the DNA TGTGCCAGCAGCTCCCGACAGGGTGTGTATACGCAGTATTTT. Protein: CASSSRQGVYTQYF.

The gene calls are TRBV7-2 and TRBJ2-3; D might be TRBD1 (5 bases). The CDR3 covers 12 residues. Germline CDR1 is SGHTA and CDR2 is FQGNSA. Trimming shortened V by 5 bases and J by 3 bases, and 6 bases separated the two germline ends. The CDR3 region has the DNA TGTGCCAGCAGCCACAGGACAGATACGCAGTATTTT. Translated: CASSHRTDTQYF.

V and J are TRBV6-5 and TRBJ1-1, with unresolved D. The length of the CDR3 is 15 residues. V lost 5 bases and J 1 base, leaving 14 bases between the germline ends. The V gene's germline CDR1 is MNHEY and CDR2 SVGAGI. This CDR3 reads CASSMGGMRNTEAFF. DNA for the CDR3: TGTGCCAGCAGTATGGGAGGGATGAGGAACACTGAAGCTTTCTTT.

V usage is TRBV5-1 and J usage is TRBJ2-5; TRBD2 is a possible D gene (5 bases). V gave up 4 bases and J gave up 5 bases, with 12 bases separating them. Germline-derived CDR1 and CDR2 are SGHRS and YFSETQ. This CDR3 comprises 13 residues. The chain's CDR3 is CASSLGGRETQYF. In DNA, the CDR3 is TGCGCCAGCAGCCTGGGCGGGCGGGAGACCCAGTACTTC.

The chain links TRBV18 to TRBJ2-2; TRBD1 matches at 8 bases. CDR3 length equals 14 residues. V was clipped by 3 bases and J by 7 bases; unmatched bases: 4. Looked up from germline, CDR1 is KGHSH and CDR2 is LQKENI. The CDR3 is CASSPGTGNGELFF. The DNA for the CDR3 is TGTGCCAGCTCACCCGGGACAGGAAACGGGGAGCTGTTTTTT.

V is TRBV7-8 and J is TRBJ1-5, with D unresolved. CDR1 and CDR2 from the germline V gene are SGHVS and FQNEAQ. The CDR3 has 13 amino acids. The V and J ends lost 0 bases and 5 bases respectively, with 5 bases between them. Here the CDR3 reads CASSLAGYQPQHF. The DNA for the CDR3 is TGTGCCAGCAGCTTAGCGGGTTATCAGCCCCAGCATTTT.

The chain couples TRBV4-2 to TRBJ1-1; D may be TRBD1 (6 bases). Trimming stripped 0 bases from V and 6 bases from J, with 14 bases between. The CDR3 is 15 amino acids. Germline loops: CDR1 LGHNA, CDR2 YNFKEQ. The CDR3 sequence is CASSQEQGQLPEAFF. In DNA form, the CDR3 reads TGTGCCAGCAGCCAAGAACAAGGACAGCTGCCTGAAGCTTTCTTT.

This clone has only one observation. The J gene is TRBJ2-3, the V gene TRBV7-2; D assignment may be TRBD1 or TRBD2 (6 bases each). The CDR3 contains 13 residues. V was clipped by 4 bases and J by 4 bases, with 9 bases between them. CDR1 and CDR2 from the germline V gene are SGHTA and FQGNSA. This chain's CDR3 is CASSSRGPDTQYF. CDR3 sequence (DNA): TGTGCCAGCAGCTCCCGGGGGCCAGATACGCAGTATTTT. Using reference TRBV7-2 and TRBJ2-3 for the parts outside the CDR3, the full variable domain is GAGVSQSPSNKVTEKGKDVELRCDPISGHTALYWYRQSLGQGLEFLIYFQGNSAPDKSGLPSDRFSAERTGGSVSTLTIQRTQQEDSAVYLCASSSRGPDTQYFGPGTRLTVL.

As DNA, the CDR3 is TGTGCCATTGGTTGGACGGGACTCTCGCTTGTTACGCAGTATTTT. It specifies CAIGWTGLSLVTQYF. The J gene is TRBJ2-3, the V gene TRBV7-9; D possibly corresponds to TRBD2 (6 bases). Trimming left V 10 bases short and J 8 bases short, with 25 bases between. Germline CDR1 SEHNR, CDR2 FQNEAQ (reference sequence). The CDR3 sequence is 15 residues long.